These T cell receptor beta chains were read from a single sample in a study of cytomegalovirus exposure and HLA in healthy donors. TCRdb keeps only in-frame clones here, not all; method: immunoSEQ multiplex PCR. The repertoire table contains 200,000 or so clones. Sequenced material: PBMCs. The receptors derive from a boy between 10 and 17 years old in good health and CMV-seronegative. Both conserved end residues are part of each CDR3. The D gene is left open where the match is weak.

>.|TRBV5-4|TRBJ1-2
TGTGCCAGAAAGGACAAACCGTATGGCTACACCTTC
CARKDKPYGYTF
>.|TRBV7-8|TRBJ1-1
TGTGCCAGCAGCTCGGGAGAGAGCATGAACACTGAAGCTTTCTTT
CASSSGESMNTEAFF
>.|TRBV27|TRBJ1-2
TGTGCCAGCAGTTTATCGGTTTATTCAACTGGGCGCCAGAAATTCGGAGGCTACACCTTC
CASSLSVYSTGRQKFGGYTF
>TRBD2|TRBV7-2|TRBJ2-1
TGTGCCAGCAGCTCGCTAGCGGGCTCCTACAATGAGCAGTTCTTC
CASSSLAGSYNEQFF
>.|TRBV7-6|TRBJ2-7
TGTGCCAGCAGCTTAGCTGCAGGGTTCTACGAGCAGTACTTC
CASSLAAGFYEQYF
>.|TRBV6-5|TRBJ1-1
TGTGCCAGCAGTTACACCCAGAGAGGTGGTGACACTGAAGCTTTCTTT
CASSYTQRGGDTEAFF
>TRBD2|TRBV27|TRBJ2-7
TGTGCCAGCAGTTGGGGGGGTGCTGGCTACGAGCAGTACTTC
CASSWGGAGYEQYF
>.|TRBV30|TRBJ2-7
TGTGCCTGGAGTGTAGTAAGTCAAGCGGAGCAGTACTTC
CAWSVVSQAEQYF
>.|TRBV14|TRBJ2-2
TGTGCCAGCAGCCAAGCTACCTCGAGGGGGAAGGCCGGGGAGCTGTTTTTT
CASSQATSRGKAGELFF
>TRBD1|TRBV11-2|TRBJ1-5
TGTGCCAGCAGCTTATACGGGACAGGGGGCAACCAGCCCCAGCATTTT
CASSLYGTGGNQPQHF
>.|TRBV2|TRBJ1-1
TGTGCCAGCAGTGAAATAGCGGAAGCTTTCTTT
CASSEIAEAFF
>.|TRBV27|TRBJ2-7
TGTGCCAGCAGTTTATCCAGGGGCCACGAGCAGTACTTC
CASSLSRGHEQYF
>.|TRBV9|TRBJ1-2
TGTGCCAGCAGCGTAGAACAGGCTAACTATGGCTACACCTTC
CASSVEQANYGYTF
>TRBD1|TRBV2|TRBJ1-2
TGTGCCAGCAGCGCCGACAGGGTCTATGGCTACACCTTC
CASSADRVYGYTF
>.|TRBV11-2|TRBJ1-1
TGTGCCAGCAGCTCCCCGCGGAGACCTGGGTCTTTCTTT
CASSSPRRPGSFF
>TRBD1|TRBV25-1|TRBJ2-7
TGTGCCAGCAGTGCTCCGGGACAGGGCCTCTACGAGCAGTACTTC
CASSAPGQGLYEQYF
>.|TRBV6-5|TRBJ2-1
TGTGCCAGCAGTTACCTCCTCGGGTACAATGAGCAGTTCTTC
CASSYLLGYNEQFF
>.|TRBV6-5|TRBJ1-5
TGTGCCAGCAGTTACTCGGGTTCCAGGGATCAGCCCCAGCATTTT
CASSYSGSRDQPQHF
>TRBD1|TRBV27|TRBJ2-7
TGTGCCAGCAGAACGAGCCGGGACAGCTCCTACGAGCAGTACTTC
CASRTSRDSSYEQYF
>.|TRBV27|TRBJ2-2
TGTGCCAGCAGTTTACTAGCGTCGGATCTCAGCACCGGGGAGCTGTTTTTT
CASSLLASDLSTGELFF
>.|TRBV5-1|TRBJ2-3
TGCGCCAGCAGCTTGTGGGGGCAGCCAGATACGCAGTATTTT
CASSLWGQPDTQYF
>.|TRBV6-1|TRBJ2-1
TGTGCCAGCAGTGAAGGGACAGATAGAATTGAGCAGTTCTTC
CASSEGTDRIEQFF
>.|TRBV25-1|TRBJ2-7
TGTGCCAGCAGTCCCTTCCCCCCTAACTACGAGCAGTACTTC
CASSPFPPNYEQYF
>.|TRBV7-2|TRBJ1-5
TGTGCCAGCAGCCCCAACCCACAGGGCAATCAGCCCCAGCATTTT
CASSPNPQGNQPQHF
>.|TRBV28|TRBJ1-6
TGTGCCAGCAGTTTATCCCAGGGTCGGTATAATTCACCCCTCCACTTT
CASSLSQGRYNSPLHF
>TRBD1|TRBV2|TRBJ1-2
TGTGCCAGCAAAAGACAGGGGCTAAAGGATGGCTACACCTTC
CASKRQGLKDGYTF
>TRBD1|TRBV5-4|TRBJ1-3
TGTGCCAGCAGCTTTGGGACAGGGAACACCATATATTTT
CASSFGTGNTIYF
>.|TRBV28|TRBJ2-3
TGTGCCAGCAGTTTTCCCCGACTACACACAGATACGCAGTATTTT
CASSFPRLHTDTQYF
>.|TRBV28|TRBJ1-2
TGTGCCAGCAGCTTGAGGTCTTATGGCTACACCTTC
CASSLRSYGYTF
>TRBD1|TRBV6-1|TRBJ2-3
TGTGCCAGCAGTGGACTAGGGACAGGGGGCGAGGTAGATACGCAGTATTTT
CASSGLGTGGEVDTQYF
>.|TRBV2|TRBJ2-3
TGTGCCAGCAGTGAAGCTCCTAGCTCAGATACGCAGTATTTT
CASSEAPSSDTQYF
>.|TRBV13|TRBJ2-7
TGTGCCAGCAGCCCCGCAGGTAACGAGCAGTACTTC
CASSPAGNEQYF
>TRBD2|TRBV11-2|TRBJ2-7
TGTGCCAGCAGCCTCCCCCGGACTAGCGGCTACGAGCAGTACTTC
CASSLPRTSGYEQYF
>.|TRBV11-3|TRBJ1-6
TGTGCCAGCAGCCACGACTACCCCAATTCACCCCTCCACTTT
CASSHDYPNSPLHF
>.|TRBV5-4|TRBJ1-2
TGTGCCAGCAGCTTAGGCCAGCGGTTGGGCTACACCTTC
CASSLGQRLGYTF
>.|TRBV7-6|TRBJ1-5
TGTGCCAGCAGCTTCCCGGGCAGGGAGGACAATCAGCCCCAGCATTTT
CASSFPGREDNQPQHF